This T cell receptor beta chain was captured in a study of cytomegalovirus exposure and HLA in healthy donors. Trimming removed 10 bases from V and 5 bases from J, with 12 bases in between. CDR3 length: 12 residues. Germline CDR1 SNHLY, CDR2 FYNNEI. The PCR had 60 Vbeta and 13 Jbeta primers. As originally analysed: Unique TCR beta chains numbered around 80 million in a later analysis, with around 10 million shared. Clones were read by immunoSEQ multiplex PCR, and TCRdb kept only the in-frame ones, dropping some. Clone size and the V and J calls come from that table; the DNA yielded D and trimming. In all, the sample yields approximately 130,000 clones.

The source of this sequence is a woman aged 60-75 years in good health and CMV-seronegative. The sample was PBMCs. J is TRBJ2-1 and V is TRBV2, with D perhaps matching TRBD2 (5 bases). The CDR3 nucleotides read TGTGCCACCGGCCGGGGAGACAATGAGCAGTTCTTC. It encodes CATGRGDNEQFF.